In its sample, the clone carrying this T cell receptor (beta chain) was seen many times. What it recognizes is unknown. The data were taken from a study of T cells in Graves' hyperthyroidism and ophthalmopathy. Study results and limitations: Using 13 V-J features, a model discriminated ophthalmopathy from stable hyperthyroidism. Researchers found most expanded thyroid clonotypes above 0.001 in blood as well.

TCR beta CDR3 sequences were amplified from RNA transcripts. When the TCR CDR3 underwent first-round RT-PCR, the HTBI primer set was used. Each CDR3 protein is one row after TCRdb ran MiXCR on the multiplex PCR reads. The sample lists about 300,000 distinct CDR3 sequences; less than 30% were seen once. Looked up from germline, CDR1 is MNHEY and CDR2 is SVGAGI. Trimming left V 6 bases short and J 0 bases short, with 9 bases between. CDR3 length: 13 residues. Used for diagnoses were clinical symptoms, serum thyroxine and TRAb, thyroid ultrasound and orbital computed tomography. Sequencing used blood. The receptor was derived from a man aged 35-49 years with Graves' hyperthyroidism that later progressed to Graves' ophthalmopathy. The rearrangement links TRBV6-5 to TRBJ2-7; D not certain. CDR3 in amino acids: CASRWRSSYEQYF. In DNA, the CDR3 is TGTGCCAGCAGGTGGAGAAGCTCCTACGAGCAGTACTTC.